Shown below are 19 T cell receptor beta chains from a single sample sequenced in a study of response to subunit inactivated influenza vaccine (dated 2018 in TCRdb). The library came from RT-PCR. The instrument given in TCRdb is Illumina HiSeq 2500. The public reads were reprocessed in TCRdb via fastp at Q25 and MiXCR, keeping in-frame beta chains. Each record represents a unique CDR3 protein, reported with the most common genes and DNA among its rows. The sample includes some 600,000 distinct CDR3 sequences, with 11% to 15% observed a single time. The ten most abundant clones make up 7.5% to 8% of the sample. The specimen was PBMCs from blood, collected around 14 days before vaccination. These receptors came from a man aged 45 to 65 who received an inactivated influenza vaccine. Donor details come from another sample of the same person, matched by shared clones.

This clonotype appeared a few times. DNA for the CDR3: TGTGCCACCTTGACAGGGGGTTCCTACGAGCAGTACTTC. This codes for CATLTGGSYEQYF. The chain couples TRBV6-1 to TRBJ2-7; TRBD1 aligns across 9 bases. The CDR3 extends over 13 amino acids. CDR1 is MNHNS, CDR2 SASEGT, per germline. Germline trimming cut 10 bases from V and 1 base from J; bases unmatched to any gene: 5.

V usage is TRBV20-1 and J usage is TRBJ1-1; D perhaps matches TRBD1 (6 bases). This CDR3 is 14 amino acids long. The V end lost 3 bases, the J end lost 8 bases, and 19 bases lay between the germline ends. Germline V CDR1 and CDR2: DFQATT, SNEGSKA (reference sequence). The CDR3 sequence: CSARGVSFGQEAFF. In DNA form, the CDR3 reads TGCAGTGCTAGGGGGGTCTCTTTTGGACAGGAAGCTTTCTTT.

CDR3 region: CASSLSAGPTDTQYF. DNA for the CDR3: TGTGCCAGCAGTTTGTCAGCGGGACCCACAGATACGCAGTATTTT. V and J are TRBV27 and TRBJ2-3; 7 bases map to TRBD2. Trimming took 3 bases from V and 2 from J; bases not matched to a gene: 5. CDR3 length: 15 amino acids. Per germline, CDR1 MNHEY and CDR2 SMNVEV (reference sequence).

The CDR3 loop is CASSPGGDIQPQHF. CDR3 sequence (DNA): TGTGCCAGCAGCCCTGGCGGGGACATCCAGCCCCAGCATTTT. The V call is TRBV9, the J call TRBJ1-5; a possible D gene is TRBD1 (6 bases). CDR1 is SGDLS, CDR2 YYNGEE, per germline. V was shortened by 4 bases and J by 7 bases, with 15 bases between the two germline ends. This CDR3 contains 14 residues.

The rearrangement links TRBV5-6 to TRBJ2-1; D may be TRBD1 or TRBD2 (6 bases each). The CDR3 is 17 residues long. The V gene lost 0 bases and the J gene lost 0 bases, with 13 bases spanning the gap. Germline assignment: CDR1 SGHDT and CDR2 YYEEEE. CDR3 sequence reads: CASSLGIGGGSYNEQFF. In DNA, the CDR3 is TGTGCCAGCAGCTTGGGGATTGGAGGGGGCTCCTACAATGAGCAGTTCTTC.

This clonotype came up a few times. This chain links TRBV7-2 with TRBJ1-3; the match to TRBD1 covers 8 bases. This CDR3 spans 15 amino acids. V trimming: 2 bases; J trimming: 3 bases; junction bases outside the gene matches: 3. Germline loops: CDR1 SGHTA, CDR2 FQGNSA. Here the CDR3 reads CASSLQGALGNTIYF. The DNA for the CDR3 is TGTGCCAGCAGCTTACAGGGGGCGCTTGGAAACACCATATATTTT.

The chain has TRBV7-9 and TRBJ1-2, with 7 bases identical to TRBD1. CDR3 size: 14 residues. Losses at the gene ends were 5 bases for V and 4 bases for J; bases not matched to a gene: 7. Germline CDR1 SEHNR, CDR2 FQNEAQ (reference sequence). CDR3 sequence: CASSQPGQFYGYTF. CDR3 DNA: TGTGCCAGCAGCCAACCGGGACAGTTCTATGGCTACACCTTC.

This clonotype was recorded a few times. The V gene is TRBV28, the J gene TRBJ2-3, with 8 bases identical to TRBD1. The CDR3 totals 16 residues. CDR1 is MDHEN, CDR2 SYDVKM, per germline. Trimming removed 6 bases from V and 0 bases from J; junction bases left unmatched: 8. The CDR3 bases are TGTGCCAGCAGCCTCCGGACAGGGCTGAGCACAGATACGCAGTATTTT. As protein: CASSLRTGLSTDTQYF.

This clonotype has a handful of counts. The gene calls are TRBV5-1 and TRBJ2-2; D is perhaps TRBD2 (6 bases). The germline CDR1 and CDR2 sequences are SGHRS and YFSETQ. CDR3 size: 16 residues. V was trimmed by 0 bases and J by 5 bases, leaving 14 bases between them. CDR3 in amino acids: CASSLAPGERTGELFF. The CDR3 DNA reads TGCGCCAGCAGCTTGGCGCCGGGAGAAAGAACCGGGGAGCTGTTTTTT.

This clonotype was counted between two and nine times. This rearrangement joins TRBV12-3 or TRBV12-4 to TRBJ2-5; a possible D gene is TRBD2 (5 bases). The germline V and J ends were trimmed by 6 bases and 7 bases, with 15 bases remaining between them. The CDR3 has 13 residues. CDR3 DNA: TGTGCCAGCAGCTCAAAGAGGGTTGGGACCCAGTACTTC. It yields the protein CASSSKRVGTQYF.

There are a few counts of this clonotype. The V call is TRBV5-1, the J call TRBJ2-7, with TRBD1 matching over 7 bases. V shed 4 bases, J shed 3 bases, and the junction held 4 bases outside the gene matches. The germline CDR1 and CDR2 sequences are SGHRS and YFSETQ. CDR3 length: 13 amino acids. Written as DNA, the CDR3 is TGCGCCAGCAGCGAGGGACAGTTCTACGAGCAGTACTTC. Its translation is CASSEGQFYEQYF.

In this sample, this clonotype turned up many times. The chain carries TRBV7-9 and TRBJ2-2; D unresolved. CDR3 length: 14 residues. With 8 bases removed from V and 3 bases from J, the gap between germline ends came to 13 bases. Germline V lookup: CDR1 SEHNR, CDR2 FQNEAQ (reference sequence). The CDR3 sequence: CASQGKLDTGELFF. In DNA, the CDR3 is TGTGCCAGCCAAGGAAAATTGGACACCGGGGAGCTGTTTTTT.

This rearrangement joins TRBV5-1 to TRBJ2-3; D ambiguous. Trimming pared 7 bases from V and 6 bases from J, leaving 15 bases between. Germline values: CDR1 SGHRS, CDR2 YFSETQ. The CDR3 is 13 amino acids. This chain's CDR3 is CASRLGFTDTQYF. CDR3 nucleotide sequence: TGCGCCAGCCGACTTGGTTTTACCGATACGCAGTATTTT.

The chain recombines TRBV10-3 with TRBJ2-1, with 12 positions matching TRBD2. The CDR3 spans 18 residues. Trimming took 5 bases from V and 6 from J; bases not matched to a gene: 14. CDR1 is ENHRY, CDR2 SYGVKD, per germline. The chain's CDR3 is CAISLGASGRGKFNEQFF. CDR3 DNA sequence: TGTGCCATCAGTCTGGGGGCTAGCGGGAGGGGAAAGTTCAATGAGCAGTTCTTC.

The chain couples TRBV3-1 to TRBJ2-7; 10 bases agree with TRBD1. This CDR3 is built from 14 residues. The germline V gene encodes CDR1 LGHDT and CDR2 YNNKEL (reference sequence). The V segment lost 2 bases and the J segment 6 bases; nucleotides outside the gene matches: 4. As DNA, the CDR3 is TGTGCCAGCAGCCAAAGGGACAGGGGAGGCGAGCAGTACTTC. Encoded protein: CASSQRDRGGEQYF.

This rearrangement joins TRBV3-1 to TRBJ2-7; maybe TRBD2 (6 bases). Per the germline V gene, CDR1 is LGHDT and CDR2 is YNNKEL (reference sequence). CDR3 length equals 14 residues. Trimming left V 2 bases short and J 6 bases short, with 14 bases between. CDR3 region: CASSQKSRAGEQYF. In nucleotides, the CDR3 is TGTGCCAGCAGCCAAAAGAGCCGAGCGGGCGAGCAGTACTTC.

This clonotype was seen more than once but under ten times. The V call is TRBV6-5, the J call TRBJ2-5; D is possibly TRBD2 (6 bases). This CDR3 has 13 amino acids. With 3 bases removed from V and 3 bases from J, the gap between germline ends came to 8 bases. Germline assignment: CDR1 MNHEY and CDR2 SVGAGI. CDR3 loop: CASSYGGEETQYF. DNA of the CDR3: TGTGCCAGCAGTTATGGCGGGGAAGAGACCCAGTACTTC.

The rearrangement joins TRBV6-5 to TRBJ2-7, with D possibly being TRBD1 or TRBD2 (5 bases each). The germline gives CDR1 MNHEY, CDR2 SVGAGI. This CDR3 is 14 amino acids long. V lost 1 base and J 2 bases, leaving 9 bases between the germline ends. DNA for the CDR3: TGTGCCAGCAGTTACTTGGGGGTAGCCTACGAGCAGTACTTC. As protein: CASSYLGVAYEQYF.

This clonotype has only a few counts. The chain couples TRBV20-1 to TRBJ2-1, with 16 bases identical to TRBD2. The trim removed 6 bases at V and 8 bases at J, leaving 7 bases unmatched. This CDR3 region has 15 residues. CDR1 DFQATT and CDR2 SNEGSKA come from the germline V gene (reference sequence). The CDR3 protein is CSASGTSGRAYEQFF. Written as DNA, the CDR3 is TGCAGTGCCTCGGGGACTAGCGGGAGGGCGTATGAGCAGTTCTTC.